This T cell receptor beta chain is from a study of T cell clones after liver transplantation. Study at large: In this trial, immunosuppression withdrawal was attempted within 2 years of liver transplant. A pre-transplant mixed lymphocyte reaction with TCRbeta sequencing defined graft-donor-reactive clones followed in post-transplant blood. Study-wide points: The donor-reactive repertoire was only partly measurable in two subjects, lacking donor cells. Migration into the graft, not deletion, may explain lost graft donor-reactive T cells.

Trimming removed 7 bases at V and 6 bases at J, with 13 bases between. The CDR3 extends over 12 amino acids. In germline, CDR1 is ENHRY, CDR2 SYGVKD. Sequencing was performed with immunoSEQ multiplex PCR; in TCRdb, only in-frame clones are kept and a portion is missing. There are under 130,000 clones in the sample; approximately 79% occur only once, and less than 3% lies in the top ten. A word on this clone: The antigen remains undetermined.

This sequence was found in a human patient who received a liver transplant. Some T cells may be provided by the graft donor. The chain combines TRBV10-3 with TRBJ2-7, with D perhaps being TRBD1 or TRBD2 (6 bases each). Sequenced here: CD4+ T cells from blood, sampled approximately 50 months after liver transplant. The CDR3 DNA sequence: TGTGCCATCAATAAAGGGGGGAGCGAGCAGTACTTC. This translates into CAINKGGSEQYF.